Described below is a single TCR beta chain sequence and its context. This sample is drawn from a study of CD8 T cells in Susac syndrome. The authors carried out high-throughput sequencing of TCR beta. They applied it to CD8+ and CD4+ T cells obtained from blood. Controls were healthy donors chosen to match patients in age and sex. TEMRA cells were FACS-enriched, and CD8+ and CD4+ T cells were isolated negatively. Reverse transcription of roughly 0.5 to 1 ug RNA was carried out with random hexamers. Multiplex immunoSEQ PCR targeted 54 Vbeta and 13 Jbeta TCR beta segments. One entry per CDR3 protein results from TCRdb running MiXCR on the immunoSEQ multiplex PCR reads. The data contain about 200,000 distinct CDR3 sequences, roughly 95% of them singletons. The sample was CD4+ T cells from PBMCs. The receptor's source is a human donor in good health.

The CDR3: CASSPSLGGAEIGELFF. In nucleotides, the CDR3 is TGTGCCAGCAGCCCGTCCCTCGGGGGGGCGGAGATCGGGGAGCTGTTTTTT. The gene calls are TRBV3-1 and TRBJ2-2; 8 nucleotides agree with TRBD2. CDR3 length: 17 amino acids. V shed 4 bases, J shed 7 bases, and the junction held 14 bases outside the gene matches. Germline CDR1 LGHDT, CDR2 YNNKEL (reference sequence).